Below are 32 T cell receptor beta chains sequenced from a single sample in a study of blood T cell repertoires in COVID-19. Some clones are missing from TCRdb's copy, which holds only in-frame ones; the method was immunoSEQ multiplex PCR. Of 100,000 to 120,000 clones in the sample, almost 80% were seen once. What was sequenced was peripheral blood. These receptors came from a woman older than 75 with active or convalescent COVID-19.

For this clone: The same CDR3 arises from other DNA sequences in this sample as well. CDR3 region: CASSLGQGANYGYTF. DNA of the CDR3: TGCGCCAGCAGCTTGGGTCAAGGAGCTAACTATGGCTACACCTTC. V gene TRBV5-1 combines with J gene TRBJ1-2; D remains unclear. Deletions cut 0 bases from V and 0 bases from J, with 9 bases between. Germline CDR1 is SGHRS and CDR2 is YFSETQ. The CDR3 loop spans 15 amino acids.

J is TRBJ1-2 and V is TRBV7-2, with 7 bases aligning to TRBD1. The CDR3 consists of 13 residues. V trimming: 5 bases; J trimming: 4 bases; junction bases outside the gene matches: 4. Germline V gene sequence: CDR1 SGHTA, CDR2 FQGNSA. Written as DNA, the CDR3 is TGTGCCAGCAGCATCCAGGGGGGCTATGGCTACACCTTC. Encoded protein: CASSIQGGYGYTF.

V and J are TRBV10-3 and TRBJ2-1, with 13 bases identical to TRBD2. The CDR3 consists of 17 residues. The V gene's germline CDR1 is ENHRY and CDR2 SYGVKD. V lost 8 bases, J lost 4 bases, and 11 bases stayed unmatched. CDR3: CAIVLAGGPGEYNEQFF. In DNA form, the CDR3 reads TGTGCCATCGTACTAGCGGGAGGGCCCGGAGAATACAATGAGCAGTTCTTC.

The V and J genes are TRBV5-1 and TRBJ2-3, with 11 bases aligning to TRBD2. V lost 7 bases, J lost 4 bases, and 2 bases stayed unmatched. CDR3 size: 13 residues. The germline gives CDR1 SGHRS, CDR2 YFSETQ. The CDR3 sequence is CASGLAGSDTQYF. Here the CDR3 DNA reads TGCGCCAGCGGACTAGCGGGCTCAGATACGCAGTATTTT.

This clone turned up a few times. The chain combines TRBV27 with TRBJ2-1, with D possibly TRBD1 on 6 matching bases. Between the trimmed V and J ends, which lost 6 bases and 8 bases, there was a span of 14 bases. The CDR3 sequence is 13 residues long. Germline-derived CDR1 and CDR2 are MNHEY and SMNVEV (reference sequence). The CDR3 coding sequence is TGTGCCAGCAGACGGACAGCGGCCCATGAGCAGTTCTTC. The encoded protein is CASRRTAAHEQFF.

The gene calls are TRBV6-5 and TRBJ2-1; possible D gene TRBD2, 5 bases. Germline loops: CDR1 MNHEY, CDR2 SVGAGI. Trimming removed 8 bases at V and 0 bases at J, with 14 bases between. CDR3 length: 15 residues. CDR3 region: CASSDLHSSYNEQFF. CDR3 sequence (DNA): TGTGCCAGCTCGGACTTACATAGCTCCTACAATGAGCAGTTCTTC.

J is TRBJ1-2 and V is TRBV29-1; a weak D match, TRBD1 (5 bases). This CDR3 is built from 11 residues. Trimming took off 7 bases at V and 3 bases at J, with 9 bases between the two ends. Germline V gene sequence: CDR1 SQVTM, CDR2 ANQGSEA. The chain's CDR3 is CSGGVDYGYTF. Written as DNA, the CDR3 is TGCAGCGGGGGGGTAGACTATGGCTACACCTTC. The whole variable domain, remainder taken from reference TRBV29-1 and TRBJ1-2, is SAVISQKPSRDICQRGTSLTIQCQVDSQVTMMFWYRQQPGQSLTLIATANQGSEATYESGFVIDKFPISRPNLTFSTLTVSNMSPEDSSIYLCSGGVDYGYTFGSGTRLTVV.

V usage is TRBV7-6 and J usage is TRBJ1-5; the D is unclear. V lost 4 bases, J lost 5 bases, and 9 bases lay in between. In germline, CDR1 is SGHVS, CDR2 FNYEAQ. CDR3 size: 13 residues. The CDR3 DNA reads TGTGCCAGCAGCTCCGGGGTGTATCAGCCCCAGCATTTT. As protein: CASSSGVYQPQHF.

This rearrangement joins TRBV15 to TRBJ2-5; a weak D match, TRBD2 (7 bases). Trimming left V 8 bases short and J 5 bases short, with 12 bases between. Germline V gives CDR1 LNHNV, CDR2 YYDKDF (reference sequence). The CDR3 totals 12 residues. The CDR3 DNA follows: TGTGCCACCTCCGGGGGGCTGGAGACCCAGTACTTC. It encodes CATSGGLETQYF.

This clone came up a few times. J is TRBJ2-7 and V is TRBV28, with D perhaps TRBD2 (6 bases). V was shortened by 2 bases and J by 6 bases, with 17 bases between the two germline ends. The CDR3 spans 15 residues. CDR1 is MDHEN, CDR2 SYDVKM, per germline. Here the CDR3 reads CASSLGGTSRGEQYF. The CDR3 nucleotides are TGTGCCAGCAGTTTAGGTGGGACTTCCCGCGGCGAGCAGTACTTC.

The genes are TRBV4-1 and TRBJ1-5, with a possible D match to TRBD1 (6 bases). From germline, CDR1 is MGHRA and CDR2 YSYEKL. The CDR3 runs to 16 residues. V shed 3 bases and J shed 3 bases, with 15 bases lying between them. The CDR3 loop is CASSQGHGQNNQPQHF. The CDR3 bases are TGCGCCAGCAGCCAGGGTCATGGACAGAACAATCAGCCCCAGCATTTT.

V usage is TRBV7-9 and J usage is TRBJ2-2; possible D gene TRBD1, 6 bases. The CDR3 has 15 amino acids. Trimming left V 8 bases short and J 4 bases short, with 17 bases between. Looked up from germline, CDR1 is SEHNR and CDR2 is FQNEAQ (reference sequence). Here the CDR3 reads CASGPGPRGTGELFF. The CDR3 DNA follows: TGTGCCAGCGGACCGGGTCCCAGGGGCACCGGGGAGCTGTTTTTT.

The genes are TRBV7-9 and TRBJ1-1, with D unclear. V was clipped by 3 bases and J by 3 bases, with 11 bases between them. The CDR3 runs 14 residues. From germline, CDR1 is SEHNR and CDR2 FQNEAQ (reference sequence). CDR3 in DNA: TGTGCCAGCAGCTTGTACCATACGGACACTGAAGCTTTCTTT. Translated: CASSLYHTDTEAFF.

The J gene is TRBJ2-5, the V gene TRBV27; D is possibly TRBD2 (6 bases). Germline loops: CDR1 MNHEY, CDR2 SMNVEV (reference sequence). The CDR3 consists of 15 residues. V was clipped by 3 bases and J by 4 bases, with 15 bases between them. The CDR3 loop is CASSLRRRAAETQYF. The CDR3 region has the DNA TGTGCCAGCAGTTTGCGCCGGAGGGCCGCAGAGACCCAGTACTTC.

This chain joins TRBV7-2 and TRBJ1-2, with 7 bases fitting TRBD1. Per germline, CDR1 SGHTA and CDR2 FQGNSA. The trim removed 5 bases at V and 6 bases at J, leaving 6 bases unmatched. The CDR3 consists of 13 residues. CDR3 sequence (DNA): TGTGCCAGCAGCCCTGACAGGGTTCATGGCTACACCTTC. It translates to CASSPDRVHGYTF. The full variable domain, in which reference TRBV7-2 and TRBJ1-2 provide the parts outside the CDR3, is GAGVSQSPSNKVTEKGKDVELRCDPISGHTALYWYRQSLGQGLEFLIYFQGNSAPDKSGLPSDRFSAERTGGSVSTLTIQRTQQEDSAVYLCASSPDRVHGYTFGSGTRLTVV.

This sequence joins TRBV19 and TRBJ2-7, with D unresolved. This CDR3 region has 14 residues. V was trimmed by 6 bases and J by 7 bases, leaving 19 bases between them. Per the germline V gene, CDR1 is LNHDA and CDR2 is SQIVND (reference sequence). For the CDR3, the DNA is TGTGCCAGTAGCCACAATCAACTACTCGGGGAGCAGTACTTC. This codes for CASSHNQLLGEQYF.

The chain is built from TRBV5-4 and TRBJ2-3; D gene ambiguous. V was trimmed by 4 bases and J by 5 bases, leaving 14 bases between them. The CDR3 covers 14 residues. CDR1 is SGHNT and CDR2 is YYREEE in the germline V gene (reference sequence). In DNA, the CDR3 is TGTGCCAGCAGCCCCCCTAATACTAAAGATACGCAGTATTTT. Translating it yields CASSPPNTKDTQYF.

This rearrangement joins TRBV7-2 to TRBJ2-7; D unclear. V lost 5 bases to trimming and J lost 6 bases, with 8 bases between them. The CDR3 covers 11 residues. From germline, CDR1 is SGHTA and CDR2 FQGNSA. DNA for the CDR3: TGTGCCAGCAGCGTTCAAATCGAGCAGTACTTC. This sequence encodes CASSVQIEQYF. The full variable domain, in which reference TRBV7-2 and TRBJ2-7 provide the parts outside the CDR3, is GAGVSQSPSNKVTEKGKDVELRCDPISGHTALYWYRQSLGQGLEFLIYFQGNSAPDKSGLPSDRFSAERTGGSVSTLTIQRTQQEDSAVYLCASSVQIEQYFGPGTRLTVT.

This clone was counted a single time. The chain carries TRBV28 and TRBJ2-3, with 8 nucleotides matching TRBD2. CDR1 is MDHEN and CDR2 is SYDVKM in the germline V gene. V lost 2 bases to trimming and J lost 2 bases; unmatched junction nucleotides: 3. This CDR3 has 15 amino acids. The CDR3 DNA is TGTGCCAGCAGTTTAACTAGCGGCCACACAGATACGCAGTATTTT. Translating gives CASSLTSGHTDTQYF.

This clone appeared once. The rearrangement links TRBV30 to TRBJ1-4, with D possibly matching TRBD1 (6 bases). V was cut by 0 bases and J by 1 base, with 12 bases left in between. Germline V gives CDR1 GTSNPN, CDR2 SVGIG (reference sequence). The CDR3 is made up of 16 amino acids. Written as DNA, the CDR3 is TGTGCCTGGAGTGTCCCTAGGGGGATAACTAATGAAAAACTGTTTTTT. Protein sequence: CAWSVPRGITNEKLFF. Variable domain in full (rest from reference TRBV30 and TRBJ1-4): SQTIHQWPATLVQPVGSPLSLECTVEGTSNPNLYWYRQAAGRGLQLLFYSVGIGQISSEVPQNLSASRPQDRQFILSSKKLLLSDSGFYLCAWSVPRGITNEKLFFGSGTQLSVL.

The J gene is TRBJ2-7, the V gene TRBV5-5; the match to TRBD2 covers 8 bases. V was clipped by 5 bases and J by 3 bases; unmatched bases: 10. The CDR3 length is 15 residues. Germline V lookup: CDR1 SGHKS, CDR2 YYEKEE (reference sequence). For the CDR3, the DNA is TGTGCCAGCAGGCCCGAAGGGCTAGCGGGCTACGAGCAGTACTTC. Its translation: CASRPEGLAGYEQYF. Complete variable domain (other parts from reference TRBV5-5 and TRBJ2-7): DAGVTQSPTHLIKTRGQQVTLRCSPISGHKSVSWYQQVLGQGPQFIFQYYEKEERGRGNFPDRFSARQFPNYSSELNVNALLLGDSALYLCASRPEGLAGYEQYFGPGTRLTVT.

The chain is built from TRBV7-2 and TRBJ2-5, with D tentatively TRBD2 (5 bases). Looked up from germline, CDR1 is SGHTA and CDR2 is FQGNSA. V lost 5 bases, J lost 3 bases, and 13 bases lay in between. The length of the CDR3 is 14 residues. CDR3 DNA: TGTGCCAGCAGCCATAACCGGGGAAAAGAGACCCAGTACTTC. Encoded protein: CASSHNRGKETQYF.

This rearrangement joins TRBV7-8 to TRBJ1-2; D is ambiguous. Trimming stripped 1 base from V and 2 bases from J, with 14 bases between. Germline V gene lookup returns CDR1 SGHVS and CDR2 FQNEAQ. CDR3 size: 16 residues. CDR3 DNA sequence: TGTGCCAGCAGCTTAGGTCGTGGGAGACCCAACTATGGCTACACCTTC. Encoded protein: CASSLGRGRPNYGYTF.

V and J are TRBV7-8 and TRBJ2-7; 9 bases align to TRBD2. This CDR3 has 15 residues. V lost 1 base, J lost 0 bases, and 1 base stayed unmatched. The germline V gene encodes CDR1 SGHVS and CDR2 FQNEAQ. The CDR3 region has the DNA TGTGCCAGCAGCTTAGGGACTAGCGCCTCCTACGAGCAGTACTTC. This sequence encodes CASSLGTSASYEQYF.

The J gene is TRBJ2-1, the V gene TRBV9, with TRBD2 identical over 13 bases. Germline assignment: CDR1 SGDLS and CDR2 YYNGEE. The CDR3 consists of 16 residues. Unmatched junction bases numbered 5, after V lost 0 bases and J lost 8 bases. The CDR3 reads CASSVGTSGSGDEQFF. The DNA of the CDR3 is TGTGCCAGCAGCGTAGGGACTAGCGGGAGTGGAGATGAGCAGTTCTTC.

The chain couples TRBV2 to TRBJ1-2; 8 nucleotides align to TRBD1. The CDR3 runs to 11 residues. Germline assignment: CDR1 SNHLY and CDR2 FYNNEI. The junction had 2 bases not matched to a gene; V was cut back by 6 bases and J by 8 bases. The CDR3: CASRTGDGYTF. CDR3 DNA: TGTGCCAGCAGGACAGGGGACGGCTACACCTTC.

The rearrangement uses TRBV5-1 and TRBJ2-7; D is undetermined. Trimming stripped 0 bases from V and 0 bases from J, with 19 bases between. This CDR3 comprises 18 residues. CDR1 SGHRS and CDR2 YFSETQ come from the germline V gene. CDR3 sequence reads: CASSLGPFGRGSSYEQYF. The CDR3, as DNA: TGCGCCAGCAGCTTGGGCCCGTTTGGCCGAGGCAGCTCCTACGAGCAGTACTTC.

The chain recombines TRBV3-1 (or the pseudogene TRBV3-2) with TRBJ2-1; TRBD2 agrees at 8 bases. This CDR3 contains 16 residues. Trimming at V came to 1 base and at J to 9 bases, leaving 11 bases not matched to a gene. Germline V gives CDR1 LGHDT, CDR2 YNNKEL (reference sequence). The CDR3 coding sequence is TGTGCCAGCAGCCAAGGGCCCGGGAGGGCCGGTCGTGAGCAGTTCTTC. Protein sequence: CASSQGPGRAGREQFF.

This clone turned up a few times. The chain carries TRBV24-1 and TRBJ2-1; maybe TRBD2 (10 bases). CDR1 and CDR2 from the germline V gene are KGHDR and SFDVKD. This CDR3 contains 20 residues. The germline V and J ends were trimmed by 3 bases and 7 bases, with 30 bases remaining between them. The CDR3 bases are TGTGCCACCAGTGATGCCGCCGGGACAGGGTACCTAGCGGGAGTGAATGAGCAGTTCTTC. This sequence encodes CATSDAAGTGYLAGVNEQFF.

This chain connects TRBV7-9 to TRBJ2-7, with TRBD2 identical over 14 bases. Per the germline V gene, CDR1 is SEHNR and CDR2 is FQNEAQ (reference sequence). The CDR3 contains 17 residues. V lost 5 bases and J lost 3; bases outside the gene matches: 9. DNA of the CDR3: TGTGCCAGCAGCCAAATGACTAGCGGGAGGGGGGACTACGAGCAGTACTTC. Its translation is CASSQMTSGRGDYEQYF.

This chain uses TRBV9 with TRBJ1-4, with 8 bases matching TRBD1. J gave up 6 bases and V 5 bases, and 9 bases lay outside the gene matches. The CDR3 has 15 amino acids. The V gene's germline CDR1 is SGDLS and CDR2 YYNGEE. In DNA, the CDR3 is TGTGCCAGCAGAAGAACAGGGGGATCGGATGAAAAACTGTTTTTT. Its protein product is CASRRTGGSDEKLFF.

The chain has TRBV7-9 and TRBJ2-7, with a weak D call TRBD1 (5 bases). Between the trimmed V and J ends, which lost 5 bases and 6 bases, there was a span of 14 bases. This CDR3 has 13 residues. Per the germline V gene, CDR1 is SEHNR and CDR2 is FQNEAQ (reference sequence). The CDR3 loop is CASSTDSHLEQYF. The CDR3, as DNA: TGTGCCAGCAGCACTGACAGCCATCTCGAGCAGTACTTC.